One and the same sample provided the 24 T cell receptor beta chains below, sequenced in a study of T-cell memory formation after mild COVID-19. From the 5' RACE reads, TCRdb called clonotypes with MiXCR, one entry per CDR3 protein. The sample holds some 150,000 distinct CDR3 sequences, roughly a quarter seen once. Input material: PBMCs or a T cell subset sorted from them (not recorded which). Source of these receptors: an adult woman who had mild COVID-19 (a few samples of this study predate the infection). Cell type and time point are not known.

CDR3 DNA: TGTGCCAGCGGGTCCCCGGGACGGCTTCCGCATGGCTACACCTTC. It encodes CASGSPGRLPHGYTF. The chain links TRBV6-2 or TRBV6-3 to TRBJ1-2; tentatively, D is TRBD1 (5 bases). Deletions cut 8 bases from V and 6 bases from J, with 22 bases between. In germline, CDR1 is MNHEY, CDR2 SVGEGT. This CDR3 is built from 15 residues.

V usage is TRBV5-5 and J usage is TRBJ1-2; 7 positions match TRBD1. CDR3 length: 15 amino acids. Germline V gene data show CDR1 as SGHKS and CDR2 as YYEKEE (reference sequence). V lost 0 bases, J lost 5 bases, and 7 bases stayed unmatched. This chain's CDR3 is CASSLGQGHIYGYTF. CDR3 coding DNA: TGTGCCAGCAGCTTGGGACAGGGCCACATATATGGCTACACCTTC.

Many counts were recorded for this clonotype. CDR3 bases: TGTGCCAGCAGCCTACGCCGGGACCGCTCCTACGAGCAGTACTTC. It is translated as CASSLRRDRSYEQYF. The genes are TRBV14 and TRBJ2-7; D possibly uses TRBD1 or TRBD2 (5 bases each). Germline assignment: CDR1 SGHDN and CDR2 FVKESK. The V gene lost 4 bases and the J gene lost 0 bases, with 13 bases spanning the gap. There are 15 residues in the CDR3.

The rearrangement links TRBV9 to TRBJ2-7; maybe TRBD1 (6 bases). The CDR3 is made up of 15 amino acids. The germline V and J ends were trimmed by 3 bases and 2 bases, with 15 bases remaining between them. Germline values: CDR1 SGDLS, CDR2 YYNGEE. CDR3 in amino acids: CASSAQGKGPYEQYF. The CDR3 region has the DNA TGTGCCAGCAGCGCCCAGGGGAAGGGGCCCTACGAGCAGTACTTC. Full variable domain (remainder filled in from reference TRBV9 and TRBJ2-7): DSGVTQTPKHLITATGQRVTLRCSPRSGDLSVYWYQQSLDQGLQFLIQYYNGEERAKGNILERFSAQQFPDLHSELNLSSLELGDSALYFCASSAQGKGPYEQYFGPGTRLTVT.

The chain links TRBV7-9 to TRBJ2-3; D not certain. Trimming shortened V by 5 bases and J by 8 bases, and 14 bases separated the two germline ends. CDR3 length: 13 residues. Germline V CDR1 and CDR2: SEHNR, FQNEAQ (reference sequence). This CDR3 reads CASSGVQIVTQYF. As DNA, the CDR3 is TGTGCCAGCAGCGGAGTGCAGATCGTTACGCAGTATTTT.

This clonotype was detected only a few times. V is TRBV27 and J is TRBJ2-2; 7 nucleotides match TRBD2. Germline loops: CDR1 MNHEY, CDR2 SMNVEV (reference sequence). The V gene end was trimmed by 3 bases and the J gene end by 5 bases; junction bases not matched to a gene: 9. CDR3 length equals 16 residues. The CDR3 is CASSFLAGVGTGELFF. For the CDR3, the DNA is TGTGCCAGCAGTTTTCTTGCGGGAGTTGGGACCGGGGAGCTGTTTTTT.

CDR3 bases: TGTGCCAGCAGTGCCGCGGGGGGGACCCTCTACGAGCAGTACTTC. Protein sequence: CASSAAGGTLYEQYF. This chain connects TRBV27 to TRBJ2-7, with 9 positions matching TRBD2. The junction had 8 bases not matched to a gene; V was cut back by 5 bases and J by 3 bases. Germline V gene data show CDR1 as MNHEY and CDR2 as SMNVEV (reference sequence). This CDR3 comprises 15 residues.

The rearrangement joins TRBV19 to TRBJ1-2, with 9 bases lining up with TRBD1. Germline CDR1 and CDR2: LNHDA and SQIVND (reference sequence). V shed 6 bases, J shed 8 bases, and the junction held 10 bases outside the gene matches. This CDR3 comprises 14 residues. The chain's CDR3 is CASSPGTGYVGYTF. The CDR3 bases are TGTGCCAGTAGCCCCGGGACAGGGTATGTCGGCTACACCTTC.

This clonotype was observed a few times. The gene calls are TRBV6-1 and TRBJ1-1; the D is unclear. Germline CDR1 is MNHNS and CDR2 is SASEGT. Trimming pared 1 base from V and 5 bases from J, leaving 8 bases between. The CDR3 spans 13 residues. The DNA of the CDR3 is TGTGCCAGCAGTGAAGTGGAGTTTACTGAAGCTTTCTTT. Residues: CASSEVEFTEAFF.

The rearrangement joins TRBV4-1 to TRBJ2-5, with D perhaps matching TRBD2 (6 bases). The CDR3 has 15 residues. Trimming shortened V by 7 bases and J by 3 bases, and 18 bases separated the two germline ends. Germline CDR1 is MGHRA and CDR2 is YSYEKL. CDR3 sequence: CASTHEGRSEETQYF. The CDR3 DNA sequence: TGCGCCAGCACGCACGAGGGGAGGAGTGAAGAGACCCAGTACTTC.

This clonotype appeared a few times. The J gene is TRBJ2-3, the V gene TRBV18; the D is unclear. This CDR3 comprises 16 residues. Per germline, CDR1 KGHSH and CDR2 LQKENI. The V gene lost 3 bases and the J gene lost 0 bases, with 13 bases spanning the gap. CDR3 sequence: CASSPFDFYSTDTQYF. Here the CDR3 DNA reads TGTGCCAGCTCACCGTTCGACTTTTATAGCACAGATACGCAGTATTTT.

This clonotype was seen a handful of times. V usage is TRBV20-1 and J usage is TRBJ2-7, with 7 nucleotides matching TRBD2. The CDR3 sequence is 14 residues long. V lost 6 bases, J lost 5 bases, and 13 bases stayed unmatched. Germline assignment: CDR1 DFQATT and CDR2 SNEGSKA (reference sequence). The CDR3: CSAERGDWGDEQYF. The CDR3 DNA is TGCAGTGCCGAACGGGGGGACTGGGGCGACGAGCAGTACTTC.

V is TRBV12-3 or TRBV12-4 and J is TRBJ1-2, with 7 nucleotides matching TRBD1. The V and J ends lost 8 bases and 5 bases, in that order; junction bases with no gene match: 11. This CDR3 spans 14 amino acids. The CDR3 loop is CASAGGQTLYGYTF. The CDR3 DNA is TGTGCCAGCGCCGGGGGACAGACGCTTTATGGCTACACCTTC.

The rearrangement links TRBV5-1 to TRBJ1-1; possibly TRBD1 for D (6 bases). CDR3 length: 14 amino acids. In germline, CDR1 is SGHRS, CDR2 YFSETQ. The ends were cut back, 0 bases at V and 4 bases at J, with 10 bases in the middle. The CDR3 sequence is CASSLGGGATEAFF. The CDR3 coding sequence is TGCGCCAGCAGCTTGGGTGGGGGGGCCACTGAAGCTTTCTTT. Variable domain in full (rest from reference TRBV5-1 and TRBJ1-1): KAGVTQTPRYLIKTRGQQVTLSCSPISGHRSVSWYQQTPGQGLQFLFEYFSETQRNKGNFPGRFSGRQFSNSRSEMNVSTLELGDSALYLCASSLGGGATEAFFGQGTRLTVV.

A few counts support this clonotype. The chain is built from TRBV7-9 and TRBJ2-6, with a tentative D call TRBD1 (6 bases). The ends were cut back, 5 bases at V and 2 bases at J, with 16 bases in the middle. CDR1 is SEHNR and CDR2 is FQNEAQ in the germline V gene (reference sequence). The CDR3 runs 17 residues. In DNA form, the CDR3 reads TGTGCCAGCAGCCACATTGAACAGGGTACTGGGGCCAACGTCCTGACTTTC. Translation gives CASSHIEQGTGANVLTF.

This clonotype was recorded many times. The genes are TRBV5-1 and TRBJ2-1; 9 bases are shared with TRBD1. This CDR3 is built from 16 residues. Per germline, CDR1 SGHRS and CDR2 YFSETQ. With V trimmed by 4 bases and J by 4 bases, 9 bases remained unmatched. The CDR3 sequence: CASSLTGQGSYNEQFF. In nucleotides, the CDR3 is TGCGCCAGCAGCCTTACGGGACAGGGCTCTTACAATGAGCAGTTCTTC.

V usage is TRBV4-1 and J usage is TRBJ2-7, with 9 bases that match TRBD2. V shed 1 base, J shed 3 bases, and the junction held 4 bases outside the gene matches. The CDR3 sequence is 15 residues long. CDR1 and CDR2 (germline): MGHRA, YSYEKL. CDR3 amino acids: CASSQGGGAIYEQYF. DNA for the CDR3: TGCGCCAGCAGCCAAGGCGGGGGGGCGATCTACGAGCAGTACTTC.

In its sample, this clonotype was seen a few times. The chain carries TRBV14 and TRBJ2-5, with D tentatively TRBD2 (5 bases). The CDR3 contains 17 residues. The ends were cut back, 0 bases at V and 3 bases at J, with 17 bases in the middle. Germline CDR1 reads SGHDN; CDR2 reads FVKESK. CDR3 region: CASSQDLEIDGEETQYF. CDR3 nucleotide sequence: TGTGCCAGCAGCCAAGACCTAGAGATCGACGGGGAAGAGACCCAGTACTTC.

This clonotype was seen a few times. The V and J genes are TRBV7-8 and TRBJ2-1; TRBD1 or TRBD2 may be the D gene (7 bases each). V lost 6 bases, J lost 6 bases, and 18 bases lay in between. The CDR3 runs 15 residues. CDR1 is SGHVS and CDR2 is FQNEAQ in the germline V gene. CDR3 DNA: TGTGCCAGCAGTTTAAACAGCGGGACAGTCAATGAGCAGTTCTTC. It yields the protein CASSLNSGTVNEQFF.

This clonotype turned up a few times. CDR3 amino acids: CASSLVTGNNEQFF. As DNA, the CDR3 is TGTGCCAGCAGCTTGGTAACAGGCAACAATGAGCAGTTCTTC. This chain links TRBV7-9 with TRBJ2-1; D might be TRBD1 (5 bases). Germline CDR1 SEHNR, CDR2 FQNEAQ (reference sequence). Trimming left V 3 bases short and J 5 bases short, with 11 bases between. The CDR3 is 14 amino acids. Full variable domain (missing parts from reference TRBV7-9 and TRBJ2-1): DTGVSQNPRHKITKRGQNVTFRCDPISEHNRLYWYRQTLGQGPEFLTYFQNEAQLEKSRLLSDRFSAERPKGSFSTLEIQRTEQGDSAMYLCASSLVTGNNEQFFGPGTRLTVL.

This clonotype was counted many times. This chain's CDR3 is CASSYGGAIGELFF. The CDR3 DNA reads as TGCGCCAGCAGCTACGGGGGGGCAATCGGGGAGCTGTTTTTT. This rearrangement joins TRBV4-1 to TRBJ2-2; 8 bases map to TRBD2. Germline loops: CDR1 MGHRA, CDR2 YSYEKL. V was clipped by 5 bases and J by 7 bases; unmatched bases: 6. CDR3 length equals 14 residues.

V gene TRBV12-3 or TRBV12-4 combines with J gene TRBJ2-1; D may match TRBD1 or TRBD2 (5 bases each). V was shortened by 5 bases and J by 0 bases, with 8 bases between the two germline ends. The CDR3 sequence is 14 residues long. The CDR3 DNA is TGTGCCAGCAGTAACGGGGCCTCCTACAATGAGCAGTTCTTC. Translating gives CASSNGASYNEQFF.

In this sample, this clonotype turned up a few times. V usage is TRBV7-9 and J usage is TRBJ2-3; D unclear. Deletions cut 4 bases from V and 4 bases from J, with 9 bases between. Germline CDR1 SEHNR, CDR2 FQNEAQ (reference sequence). This CDR3 has 13 residues. The CDR3 protein is CASSSLLSDTQYF. Written as DNA, the CDR3 is TGTGCCAGCAGCTCTTTACTATCAGATACGCAGTATTTT. Based on the CDR3 plus reference TRBV7-9 and TRBJ2-3, the full variable domain is DTGVSQNPRHKITKRGQNVTFRCDPISEHNRLYWYRQTLGQGPEFLTYFQNEAQLEKSRLLSDRFSAERPKGSFSTLEIQRTEQGDSAMYLCASSSLLSDTQYFGPGTRLTVL.

The chain carries TRBV20-1 and TRBJ2-3; 11 nucleotides agree with TRBD2. This CDR3 spans 17 amino acids. CDR1 is DFQATT and CDR2 is SNEGSKA in the germline V gene (reference sequence). After removal of 5 bases from V and 6 bases from J, the junction contained 16 bases not matched to a gene. Here the CDR3 reads CSAQILQLAGAADTQYF. The CDR3 DNA reads TGCAGTGCTCAGATCCTCCAACTAGCGGGGGCTGCGGATACGCAGTATTTT.